These 21 T cell receptor beta chains came from one sample sequenced in a study of metastatic and nonmetastatic thyroid tumors. TCRdb redid the clone calls on the PCR reads using MiXCR. The table has approximately 38,000 clones, 33% seen once. Patients had received no treatment of any kind before thyroid surgery. Input material: tumor tissue. Receptors originate from a female donor with papillary thyroid cancer or a benign thyroid nodule (not recorded which). Some clones in this sample may be carry-over from other donors' samples.

This clone was detected a few times. The V call is TRBV24-1, the J call TRBJ2-5, with 7 bases identical to TRBD1. The CDR3 contains 15 residues. V gave up 4 bases and J gave up 5 bases; unmatched junction bases: 9. Germline CDR1 and CDR2: KGHDR and SFDVKD. The CDR3 nucleotides are TGTGCCACCAGTGAACAGACAGGGTGGGGGGAGACCCAGTACTTC. It codes for CATSEQTGWGETQYF.

This clone was seen more than once but under ten times. The conserved closing phenylalanine or tryptophan is absent in this CDR3, likely reflecting a read error. The chain combines TRBV28 with TRBJ1-2; 9 positions agree with TRBD1. Germline lookup yields CDR1 MDHEN and CDR2 SYDVKM. This CDR3 is 16 amino acids long. V trimming: 5 bases; J trimming: 6 bases; junction bases outside the gene matches: 13. DNA for the CDR3: TGTGCCAGCAGTCCTAACAGGGGGCGGGCATCTGATGGCTACACCCTC. Protein: CASSPNRGRASDGYTL.

The CDR3: CASSRTVSGNTIYF. CDR3 in DNA: TGTGCCAGCAGCAGGACAGTCTCTGGAAACACCATATATTTT. This chain uses TRBV6-1 with TRBJ1-3; tentatively, D is TRBD1 (6 bases). Germline loops: CDR1 MNHNS, CDR2 SASEGT. Trimming left V 6 bases short and J 0 bases short, with 9 bases between. CDR3 length: 14 residues.

The genes are TRBV6-2 or TRBV6-3 and TRBJ2-3; 7 bases align to TRBD2. The CDR3 spans 15 residues. V shed 7 bases, J shed 2 bases, and the junction held 9 bases outside the gene matches. CDR1 is MNHEY, CDR2 SVGEGT, per germline. The CDR3 DNA reads as TGTGCCAGCAACAAACTAGCGTTCGACACAGATACGCAGTATTTT. Protein: CASNKLAFDTDTQYF.

V usage is TRBV28 and J usage is TRBJ2-7; a weak D match, TRBD2 (6 bases). The CDR3 is 16 amino acids. V was clipped by 6 bases and J by 1 base, with 19 bases between them. The germline CDR1 and CDR2 sequences are MDHEN and SYDVKM. CDR3 sequence: CASRRSPRDLSYEQYF. CDR3 sequence (DNA): TGTGCCAGCAGGCGTAGCCCCCGGGACTTATCCTACGAGCAGTACTTC.

The J gene is TRBJ1-5, the V gene TRBV7-2; D remains ambiguous. Germline loops: CDR1 SGHTA, CDR2 FQGNSA. V was cut by 1 base and J by 3 bases, with 7 bases left in between. The CDR3 spans 14 residues. The CDR3 here is CASSLGGLNQPQHF. For the CDR3, the DNA is TGTGCCAGCAGCTTAGGCGGCCTCAATCAGCCCCAGCATTTT.

This clone was counted between two and nine times. The chain has TRBV11-2 and TRBJ2-1; TRBD2 agrees at 8 bases. V shed 0 bases and J 11 bases; nucleotides not matched to a gene: 6. The CDR3 sequence is 14 residues long. In germline, CDR1 is SGHAT, CDR2 FQNNGV. CDR3 in amino acids: CASSLDMVAGKQFF. The CDR3 DNA is TGTGCCAGCAGCTTAGATATGGTAGCGGGAAAGCAGTTCTTC.

V usage is TRBV6-5 and J usage is TRBJ2-7; possible D gene TRBD2, 6 bases. This CDR3 has 18 residues. Between the trimmed V and J ends, which lost 8 bases and 3 bases, there was a span of 29 bases. Germline assignment: CDR1 MNHEY and CDR2 SVGAGI. CDR3 nucleotide sequence: TGTGCCAGCTGGACCAGGGCCGGGCAAGCGGGTTCTAACTACGAGCAGTACTTC. Translating gives CASWTRAGQAGSNYEQYF.

This clone was recorded many times. The chain recombines TRBV19 with TRBJ1-1; 7 positions match TRBD1. This CDR3 region has 13 residues. The V and J ends lost 4 bases and 7 bases, in that order; junction bases with no gene match: 6. CDR1 is LNHDA, CDR2 SQIVND, per germline (reference sequence). In DNA, the CDR3 is TGTGCCAGTAGTAGAACAGGGGCGCATGAAGCTTTCTTT. Its protein product is CASSRTGAHEAFF.

This clone was seen a handful of times. A read error is possible here, since a much larger clone lies one base away. Additional DNA sequences in this sample encode the identical CDR3. The rearrangement uses TRBV6-1 and TRBJ1-2; tentative D call: TRBD1 (6 bases). The CDR3 has 14 residues. Germline lookup yields CDR1 MNHNS and CDR2 SASEGT. Trimming left V 6 bases short and J 7 bases short, with 18 bases between. In DNA, the CDR3 is TGTGCCAGCAGCTTTCGACAGGCCTCGGGTGGCTACACCTTC. This sequence encodes CASSFRQASGGYTF.

V gene TRBV30 combines with J gene TRBJ2-7; no firm D call. Trimming took 0 bases from V and 0 from J, leaving 15 bases between them. The CDR3 length is 16 residues. Germline CDR1 and CDR2: GTSNPN and SVGIG (reference sequence). CDR3 DNA: TGTGCCTGGAGTGTCGGTAGTCGGGTTCTCTCCTACGAGCAGTACTTC. It yields the protein CAWSVGSRVLSYEQYF. The full variable domain, completed using reference TRBV30 and TRBJ2-7, is SQTIHQWPATLVQPVGSPLSLECTVEGTSNPNLYWYRQAAGRGLQLLFYSVGIGQISSEVPQNLSASRPQDRQFILSSKKLLLSDSGFYLCAWSVGSRVLSYEQYFGPGTRLTVT.

By sample fraction, this clone is large (0.1 to 1%). The chain uses TRBV27 and TRBJ2-6; TRBD2 agrees at 9 bases. The CDR3 extends over 18 amino acids. Germline lookup yields CDR1 MNHEY and CDR2 SMNVEV (reference sequence). With V trimmed by 6 bases and J by 4 bases, 13 bases remained unmatched. The chain's CDR3 is CASRPEAGGLSGANVLTF. The CDR3 nucleotides are TGTGCCAGCAGACCTGAAGCGGGAGGTCTGTCCGGGGCCAACGTCCTGACTTTC. Looking up the rest from reference TRBV27 and TRBJ2-6 gives the full variable domain: EAQVTQNPRYLITVTGKKLTVTCSQNMNHEYMSWYRQDPGLGLRQIYYSMNVEVTDKGDVPEGYKVSRKEKRNFPLILESPSPNQTSLYFCASRPEAGGLSGANVLTFGAGSRLTVL.

This rearrangement joins TRBV5-8 to TRBJ2-2; D is unresolved. Germline V gene lookup returns CDR1 SGHTS and CDR2 YDEGEE. V shed 0 bases and J shed 6 bases, with 6 bases lying between them. CDR3 length: 13 amino acids. The CDR3 region is CASSLGAAGELFF. In nucleotides, the CDR3 is TGTGCCAGCAGCTTGGGAGCCGCCGGGGAGCTGTTTTTT.

This chain links TRBV24-1 with TRBJ2-5; 14 nucleotides agree with TRBD2. The CDR3 contains 15 residues. CDR1 and CDR2 from the germline V gene are KGHDR and SFDVKD. The V and J ends lost 7 bases and 5 bases, in that order; junction bases with no gene match: 5. CDR3 nucleotide sequence: TGTGCCACCAGCACGGGACTAGCGGGAGTGGAGACCCAGTACTTC. It is translated as CATSTGLAGVETQYF.

The chain links TRBV20-1 to TRBJ2-5; D is undetermined. The CDR3 runs to 14 residues. Trimming stripped 1 base from V and 1 base from J, with 10 bases between. Germline V gene data show CDR1 as DFQATT and CDR2 as SNEGSKA (reference sequence). The CDR3 reads CSARGSGGQETQYF. In DNA form, the CDR3 reads TGCAGTGCTAGAGGATCGGGCGGCCAAGAGACCCAGTACTTC.

This clone was counted only a few times. The chain recombines TRBV19 with TRBJ1-3, with no clear D. The CDR3 is 12 amino acids. V lost 5 bases, J lost 2 bases, and 4 bases lay in between. CDR1 LNHDA and CDR2 SQIVND come from the germline V gene (reference sequence). CDR3 coding DNA: TGTGCCAGTAGTTTAACTGGAAACACCATATATTTT. Translating it yields CASSLTGNTIYF.

As regards this clone: Germline is not matched at one junction end, which may reflect a read error. The rearrangement joins TRBV6-1 to TRBJ1-2, with D unresolved. CDR1 is MNHNS and CDR2 is SASEGT in the germline V gene. This CDR3 is 11 amino acids long. The CDR3 nucleotides read TGTGCCAGCACCTTCAGCTATTGCTACACCTTC. It codes for CASTFSYCYTF.

This chain uses TRBV9 with TRBJ1-6, with D perhaps matching TRBD1 (6 bases). Germline CDR1 is SGDLS and CDR2 is YYNGEE. Trimming removed 3 bases at V and 0 bases at J, with 10 bases between. The CDR3 is made up of 16 amino acids. CDR3 coding DNA: TGTGCCAGCAGCGGAGGACAGAACTCCTATAATTCACCCCTCCACTTT. Residues: CASSGGQNSYNSPLHF.

CDR3 sequence (DNA): TGTGCCAGCAGAGTGGACAATAACTATGGCTACACCTTC. Amino acids: CASRVDNNYGYTF. The rearrangement joins TRBV5-4 to TRBJ1-2; maybe TRBD1 (5 bases). The V gene's germline CDR1 is SGHNT and CDR2 YYREEE (reference sequence). The V end was cut by 5 bases, the J end by 1 base, with 9 bases between. This CDR3 has 13 amino acids.

This clone was recorded a few times. The rearrangement links TRBV10-3 to TRBJ2-3; 10 bases are shared with TRBD1. The ends lost 3 bases at V and 4 bases at J; junction bases unmatched: 4. CDR1 is ENHRY, CDR2 SYGVKD, per germline. CDR3 length equals 15 residues. CDR3 coding DNA: TGTGCCATCAGTGAAGGGACAGGGGTATCAGATACGCAGTATTTT. It translates to CAISEGTGVSDTQYF.

This CDR3 is CASSQTGGDGYTF. The CDR3 DNA sequence: TGTGCCAGCAGTCAAACAGGGGGGGATGGCTACACCTTC. The chain has TRBV11-2 and TRBJ1-2; 8 nucleotides line up with TRBD1. CDR1 is SGHAT and CDR2 is FQNNGV in the germline V gene. Trimming cost V 6 bases and J 6 bases; bases outside gene matches: 6. This CDR3 contains 13 residues.